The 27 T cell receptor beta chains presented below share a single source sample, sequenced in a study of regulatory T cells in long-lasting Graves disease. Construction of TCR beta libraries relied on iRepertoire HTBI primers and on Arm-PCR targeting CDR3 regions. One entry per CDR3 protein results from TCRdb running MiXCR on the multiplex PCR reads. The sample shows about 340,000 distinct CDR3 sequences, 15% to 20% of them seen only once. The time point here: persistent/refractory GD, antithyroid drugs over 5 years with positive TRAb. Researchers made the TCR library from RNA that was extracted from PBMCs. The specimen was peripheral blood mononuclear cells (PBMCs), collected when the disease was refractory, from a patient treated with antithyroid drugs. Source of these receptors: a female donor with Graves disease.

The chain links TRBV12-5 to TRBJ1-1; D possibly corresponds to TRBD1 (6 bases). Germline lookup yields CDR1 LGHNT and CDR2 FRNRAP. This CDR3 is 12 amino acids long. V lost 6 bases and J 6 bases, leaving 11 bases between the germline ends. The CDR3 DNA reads TGTGCTAGTGGCACAGGGAGGGCTGAAGCTTTCTTT. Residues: CASGTGRAEAFF.

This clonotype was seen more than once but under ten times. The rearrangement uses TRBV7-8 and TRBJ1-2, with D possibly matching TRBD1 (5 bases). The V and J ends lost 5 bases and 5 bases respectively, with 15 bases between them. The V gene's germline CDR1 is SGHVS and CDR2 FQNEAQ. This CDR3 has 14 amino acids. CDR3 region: CASSPRDRIYGYTF. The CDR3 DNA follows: TGTGCCAGCAGCCCCAGGGACCGAATTTATGGCTACACCTTC.

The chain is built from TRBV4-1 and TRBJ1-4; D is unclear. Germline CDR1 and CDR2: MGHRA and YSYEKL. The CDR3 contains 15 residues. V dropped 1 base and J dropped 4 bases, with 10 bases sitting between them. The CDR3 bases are TGCGCCAGCAGCCAAGCTAGTGAACTTAATGAAAAACTGTTTTTT. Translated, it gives CASSQASELNEKLFF.

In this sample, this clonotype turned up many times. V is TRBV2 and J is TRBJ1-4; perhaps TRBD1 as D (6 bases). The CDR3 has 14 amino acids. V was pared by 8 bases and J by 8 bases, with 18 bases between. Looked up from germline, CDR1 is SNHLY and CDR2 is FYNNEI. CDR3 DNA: TGTGCCAGCTTTAAGATAGGGGGGAGAGAAAAACTGTTTTTT. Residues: CASFKIGGREKLFF.

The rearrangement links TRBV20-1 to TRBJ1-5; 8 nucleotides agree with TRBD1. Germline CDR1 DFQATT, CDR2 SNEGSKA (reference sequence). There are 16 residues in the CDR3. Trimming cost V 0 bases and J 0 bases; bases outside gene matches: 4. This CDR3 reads CSARETGVGSNQPQHF. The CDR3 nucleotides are TGCAGTGCTAGAGAGACAGGGGTGGGTAGCAATCAGCCCCAGCATTTT.

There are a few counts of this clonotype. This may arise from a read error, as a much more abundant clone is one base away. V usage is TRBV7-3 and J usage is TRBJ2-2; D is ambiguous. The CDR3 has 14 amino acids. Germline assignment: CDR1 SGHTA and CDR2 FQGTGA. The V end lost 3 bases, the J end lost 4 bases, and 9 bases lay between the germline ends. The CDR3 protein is CASSLGSCTGELFF. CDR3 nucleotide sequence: TGTGCCAGCAGCTTGGGCAGTTGCACCGGGGAGCTGTTTTTT.

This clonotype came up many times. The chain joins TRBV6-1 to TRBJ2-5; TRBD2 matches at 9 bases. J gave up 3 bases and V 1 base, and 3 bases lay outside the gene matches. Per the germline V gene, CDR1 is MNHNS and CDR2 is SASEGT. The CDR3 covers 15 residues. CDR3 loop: CASSEDLAGKETQYF. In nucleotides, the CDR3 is TGTGCCAGCAGTGAAGATCTAGCGGGGAAAGAGACCCAGTACTTC.

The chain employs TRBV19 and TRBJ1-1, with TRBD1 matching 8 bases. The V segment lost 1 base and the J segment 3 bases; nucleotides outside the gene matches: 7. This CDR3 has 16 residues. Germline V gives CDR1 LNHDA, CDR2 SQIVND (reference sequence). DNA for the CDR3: TGTGCCAGTAGTATAGCCACAGGGGGTAGGGACACTGAAGCTTTCTTT. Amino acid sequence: CASSIATGGRDTEAFF.

The CDR3 is CASSPPNQGANEKLFF. Written as DNA, the CDR3 is TGTGCCAGCTCACCACCAAACCAGGGAGCTAATGAAAAACTGTTTTTT. This chain joins TRBV18 and TRBJ1-4; tentative D call: TRBD1 (5 bases). CDR1 KGHSH and CDR2 LQKENI come from the germline V gene. The CDR3 extends over 16 amino acids. Trimming took off 0 bases at V and 3 bases at J, with 11 bases between the two ends.

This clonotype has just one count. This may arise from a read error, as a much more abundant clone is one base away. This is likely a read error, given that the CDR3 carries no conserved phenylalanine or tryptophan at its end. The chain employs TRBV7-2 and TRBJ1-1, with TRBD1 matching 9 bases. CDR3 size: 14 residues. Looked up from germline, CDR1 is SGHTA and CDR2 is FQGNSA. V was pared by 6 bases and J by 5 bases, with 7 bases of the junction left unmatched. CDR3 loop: CASRRTGVGTEAFL. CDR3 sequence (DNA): TGTGCCAGCAGAAGGACAGGGGTGGGTACTGAAGCTTTCCTT.

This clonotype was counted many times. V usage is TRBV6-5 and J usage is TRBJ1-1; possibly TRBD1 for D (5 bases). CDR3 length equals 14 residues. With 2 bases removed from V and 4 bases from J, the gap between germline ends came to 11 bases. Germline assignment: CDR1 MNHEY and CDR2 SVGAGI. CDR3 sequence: CASSYGGAGTEAFF. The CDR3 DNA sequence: TGTGCCAGCAGTTACGGCGGGGCTGGCACTGAAGCTTTCTTT.

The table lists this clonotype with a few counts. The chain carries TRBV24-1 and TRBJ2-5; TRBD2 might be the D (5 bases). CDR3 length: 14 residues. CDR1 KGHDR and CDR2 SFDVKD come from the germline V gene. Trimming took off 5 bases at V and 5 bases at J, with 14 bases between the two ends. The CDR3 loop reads CATSATGVWETQYF. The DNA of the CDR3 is TGTGCCACCAGTGCCACCGGGGTCTGGGAGACCCAGTACTTC.

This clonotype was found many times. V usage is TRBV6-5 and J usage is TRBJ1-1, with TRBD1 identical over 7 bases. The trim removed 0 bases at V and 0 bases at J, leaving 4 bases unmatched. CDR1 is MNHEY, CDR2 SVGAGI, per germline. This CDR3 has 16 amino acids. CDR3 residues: CASSYSLGQMNTEAFF. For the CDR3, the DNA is TGTGCCAGCAGTTACTCGCTGGGACAGATGAACACTGAAGCTTTCTTT.

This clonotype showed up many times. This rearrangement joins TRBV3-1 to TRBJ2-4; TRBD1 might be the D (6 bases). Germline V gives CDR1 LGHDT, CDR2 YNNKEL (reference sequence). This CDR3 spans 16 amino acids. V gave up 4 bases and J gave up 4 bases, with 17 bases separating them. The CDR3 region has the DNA TGTGCCAGCAGCCTAAGGGGGATGGTTCCAAAAAACATTCAGTACTTC. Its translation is CASSLRGMVPKNIQYF.

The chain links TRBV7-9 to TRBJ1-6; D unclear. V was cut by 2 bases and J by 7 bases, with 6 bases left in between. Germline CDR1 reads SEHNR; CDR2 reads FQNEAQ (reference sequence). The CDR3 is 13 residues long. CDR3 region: CASSLLQNSPLHF. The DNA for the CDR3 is TGTGCCAGCAGCTTACTGCAGAATTCACCCCTCCACTTT.

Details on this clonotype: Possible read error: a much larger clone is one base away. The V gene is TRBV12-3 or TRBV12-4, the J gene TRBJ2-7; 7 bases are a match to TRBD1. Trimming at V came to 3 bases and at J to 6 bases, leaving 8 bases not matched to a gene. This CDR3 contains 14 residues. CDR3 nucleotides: TGTGCCAGCAGTTTCTCGGGACAGAGCTGCGAGCAGTACTTC. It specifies CASSFSGQSCEQYF.

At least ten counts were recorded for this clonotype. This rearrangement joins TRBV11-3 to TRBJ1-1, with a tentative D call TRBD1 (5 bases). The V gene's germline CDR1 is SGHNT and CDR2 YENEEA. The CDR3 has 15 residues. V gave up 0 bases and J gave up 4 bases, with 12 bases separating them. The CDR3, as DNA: TGTGCCAGCAGCTTAGATCAGGGTAGGGGCACTGAAGCTTTCTTT. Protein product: CASSLDQGRGTEAFF.

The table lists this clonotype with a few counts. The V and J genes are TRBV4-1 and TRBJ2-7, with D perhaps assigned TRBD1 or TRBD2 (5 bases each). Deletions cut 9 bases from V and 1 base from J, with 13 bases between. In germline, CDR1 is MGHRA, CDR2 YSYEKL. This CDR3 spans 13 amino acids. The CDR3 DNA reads TGCGCCAGTTCCGGGACGGAGTCCTACGAGCAGTACTTC. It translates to CASSGTESYEQYF.

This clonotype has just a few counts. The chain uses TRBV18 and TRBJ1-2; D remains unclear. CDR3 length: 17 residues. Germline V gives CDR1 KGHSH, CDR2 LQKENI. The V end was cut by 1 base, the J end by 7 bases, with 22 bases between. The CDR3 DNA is TGTGCCAGCTCACCACTTCCCTCGCCGACGCCCGCGGGTGGCTACACCTTC. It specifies CASSPLPSPTPAGGYTF.

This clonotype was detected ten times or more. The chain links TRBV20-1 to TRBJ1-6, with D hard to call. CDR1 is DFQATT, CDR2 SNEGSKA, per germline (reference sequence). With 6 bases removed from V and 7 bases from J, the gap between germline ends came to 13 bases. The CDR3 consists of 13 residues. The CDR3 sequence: CSARVIGNSPLHF. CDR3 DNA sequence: TGCAGTGCACGGGTCATAGGCAATTCACCCCTCCACTTT.

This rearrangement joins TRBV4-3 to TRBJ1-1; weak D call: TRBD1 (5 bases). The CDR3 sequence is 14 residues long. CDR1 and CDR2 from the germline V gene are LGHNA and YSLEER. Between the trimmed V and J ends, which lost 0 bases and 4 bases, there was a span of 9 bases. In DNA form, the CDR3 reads TGCGCCAGCAGCCAAGATATCGGGGGCACTGAAGCTTTCTTT. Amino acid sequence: CASSQDIGGTEAFF.

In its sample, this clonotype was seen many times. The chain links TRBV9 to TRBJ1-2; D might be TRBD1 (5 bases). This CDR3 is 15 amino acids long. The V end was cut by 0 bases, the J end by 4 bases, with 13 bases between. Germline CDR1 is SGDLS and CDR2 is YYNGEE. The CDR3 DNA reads TGTGCCAGCAGCGTAGATGGGGACCCAGGCTATGGCTACACCTTC. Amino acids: CASSVDGDPGYGYTF.

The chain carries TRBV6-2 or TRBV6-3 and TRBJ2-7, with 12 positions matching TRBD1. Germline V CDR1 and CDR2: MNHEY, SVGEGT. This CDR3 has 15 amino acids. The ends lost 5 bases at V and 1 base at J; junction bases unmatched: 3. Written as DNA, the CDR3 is TGTGCCAGCAGTAGGGACAGGGGGCTGTCCTACGAGCAGTACTTC. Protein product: CASSRDRGLSYEQYF.

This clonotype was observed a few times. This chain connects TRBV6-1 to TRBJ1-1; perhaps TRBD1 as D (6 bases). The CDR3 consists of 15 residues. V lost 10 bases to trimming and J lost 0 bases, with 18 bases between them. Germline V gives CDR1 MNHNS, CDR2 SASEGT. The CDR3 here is CAIRGTPGMNTEAFF. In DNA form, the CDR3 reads TGTGCCATCCGGGGGACACCCGGAATGAACACTGAAGCTTTCTTT.

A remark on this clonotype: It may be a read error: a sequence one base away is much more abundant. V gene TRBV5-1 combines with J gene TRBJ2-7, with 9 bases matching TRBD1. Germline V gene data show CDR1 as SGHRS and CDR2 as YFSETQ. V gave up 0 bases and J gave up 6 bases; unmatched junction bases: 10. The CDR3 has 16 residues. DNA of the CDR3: TGCGCCAGCAGCTTGGCCAGACAGGGGGGAATCGGCGAGCAGTACTTC. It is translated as CASSLARQGGIGEQYF.

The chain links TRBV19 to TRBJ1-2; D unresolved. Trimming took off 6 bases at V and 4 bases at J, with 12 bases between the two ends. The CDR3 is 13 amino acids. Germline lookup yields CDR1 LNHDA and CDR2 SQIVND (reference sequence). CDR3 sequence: CASRVGRSYGYTF. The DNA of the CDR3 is TGTGCCAGTAGGGTGGGAAGAAGCTATGGCTACACCTTC. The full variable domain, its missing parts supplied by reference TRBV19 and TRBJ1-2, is DGGITQSPKYLFRKEGQNVTLSCEQNLNHDAMYWYRQDPGQGLRLIYYSQIVNDFQKGDIAEGYSVSREKKESFPLTVTSAQKNPTAFYLCASRVGRSYGYTFGSGTRLTVV.

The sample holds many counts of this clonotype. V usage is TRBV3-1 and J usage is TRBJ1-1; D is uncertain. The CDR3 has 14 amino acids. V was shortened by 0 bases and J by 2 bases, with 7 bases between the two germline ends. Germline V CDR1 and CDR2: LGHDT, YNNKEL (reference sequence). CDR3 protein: CASSQENSNTEAFF. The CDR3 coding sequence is TGTGCCAGCAGCCAAGAGAACTCAAACACTGAAGCTTTCTTT.